These T cell receptor beta chains were read from a single sample in a study of T cell responses to AZD1222 COVID-19 vaccine. Repertoires were generated with immunoSEQ multiplex PCR, while TCRdb's copy carries only in-frame clones and drops some. The repertoire has 150,000 to 200,000 clones, 94% of them found once; the top ten carry about 9.3%. The sample in question was peripheral blood, obtained on day 0 of AZD1222 vaccination. The receptors come from an adult in good health. Both conserved end residues are part of each CDR3. The D gene is left open where the match is weak. Clone size appears in some rows only: once, few, many, or a class for an expanded clone.

D: NA; size: once; J: TRBJ1-1; V: TRBV11-2; CDR3: CASSLNRNTEAFF; DNA: TGTGCCAGCAGCTTAAACAGAAACACTGAAGCTTTCTTT
D: NA; size: NA; J: TRBJ1-6; V: TRBV5-1; CDR3: CASSLGAGSSNSPLHF; DNA: TGCGCCAGCAGCTTGGGCGCAGGGTCGAGCAATTCACCCCTCCACTTT
D: NA; size: NA; J: TRBJ1-1; V: TRBV7-3; CDR3: CASSLTAGYTEAFF; DNA: TGTGCCAGCAGCTTAACGGCAGGGTACACTGAAGCTTTCTTT
D: NA; size: NA; J: TRBJ1-2; V: TRBV30; CDR3: CAWSVPGLYGYTF; DNA: TGTGCCTGGAGTGTACCAGGTCTCTATGGCTACACCTTC
D: TRBD1; size: NA; J: TRBJ1-2; V: TRBV28; CDR3: CASSLWTGSTASDGYTF; DNA: TGTGCCAGCAGTCTATGGACAGGGTCCACGGCTTCGGATGGCTACACCTTC
D: NA; size: NA; J: TRBJ1-5; V: TRBV4-3; CDR3: CASSQDLGAGQPQHF; DNA: TGCGCCAGCAGCCAAGATCTGGGGGCGGGTCAGCCCCAGCATTTT
D: TRBD1; size: NA; J: TRBJ2-1; V: TRBV28; CDR3: CASSSGQGGRFF; DNA: TGTGCCAGCAGTTCTGGACAGGGGGGGAGGTTCTTC
D: NA; size: NA; J: TRBJ2-5; V: TRBV5-5; CDR3: CASSLVLGWQETQYF; DNA: TGTGCCAGCAGCTTGGTGTTGGGGTGGCAAGAGACCCAGTACTTC
D: NA; size: once; J: TRBJ2-1; V: TRBV4-3; CDR3: CASSQVGLARNEQFF; DNA: TGCGCCAGCAGCCAAGTCGGGCTGGCACGGAATGAGCAGTTCTTC
D: NA; size: NA; J: TRBJ1-2; V: TRBV7-2; CDR3: CASSFVSRGDYGYTF; DNA: TGTGCCAGCAGCTTCGTCTCAAGGGGGGACTATGGCTACACCTTC
D: NA; size: NA; J: TRBJ1-3; V: TRBV4-1; CDR3: CASSQTTGSRNTIYF; DNA: TGCGCCAGCAGCCAAACGACAGGTTCGAGAAACACCATATATTTT
D: TRBD1; size: once; J: TRBJ2-5; V: TRBV29-1; CDR3: CSVGQSYQETQYF; DNA: TGCAGCGTGGGACAGTCGTACCAAGAGACCCAGTACTTC
D: NA; size: NA; J: TRBJ1-1; V: TRBV7-9; CDR3: CASSWRGLNTEAFF; DNA: TGTGCCAGCAGCTGGCGGGGCCTGAACACTGAAGCTTTCTTT
D: NA; size: NA; J: TRBJ1-5; V: TRBV28; CDR3: CASRAKDRYNQPQHF; DNA: TGTGCCAGCAGAGCAAAGGACAGATACAATCAGCCCCAGCATTTT
D: NA; size: NA; J: TRBJ1-5; V: TRBV5-1; CDR3: CASSRAGGSQPQHF; DNA: TGCGCCAGCAGCCGTGCCGGGGGGAGTCAGCCCCAGCATTTT
D: TRBD1; size: NA; J: TRBJ2-1; V: TRBV19; CDR3: CASSIGTGSYNEQFF; DNA: TGTGCCAGTAGTATTGGGACAGGTTCCTACAATGAGCAGTTCTTC
D: NA; size: NA; J: TRBJ1-6; V: TRBV9; CDR3: CASSGTEIYNSPLHF; DNA: TGTGCCAGCAGCGGTACAGAAATCTATAATTCACCCCTCCACTTT
D: TRBD1; size: NA; J: TRBJ2-7; V: TRBV29-1; CDR3: CSVEADRGTYEQYF; DNA: TGCAGCGTTGAGGCGGACAGGGGGACCTACGAGCAGTACTTC
D: TRBD1; size: few; J: TRBJ2-7; V: TRBV6-5; CDR3: CASSYRGTGFDEQYF; DNA: TGTGCCAGCAGTTACCGCGGGACAGGGTTCGATGAGCAGTACTTC
D: NA; size: NA; J: TRBJ2-5; V: TRBV5-6; CDR3: CASSLGRRPETQYF; DNA: TGTGCCAGCAGCTTGGGTCGACGGCCAGAGACCCAGTACTTC
D: NA; size: NA; J: TRBJ2-7; V: TRBV18; CDR3: CASSPQGNSYEQYF; DNA: TGTGCCAGCTCACCCCAGGGGAACTCCTACGAGCAGTACTTC
D: NA; size: NA; J: TRBJ2-3; V: TRBV27; CDR3: CASSFRTAGTDTQYF; DNA: TGTGCCAGCAGTTTCAGGACAGCCGGCACAGATACGCAGTATTTT
D: NA; size: NA; J: TRBJ2-7; V: TRBV5-6; CDR3: CASSSTGALSYEQYF; DNA: TGTGCCAGCAGCTCAACAGGCGCGCTTTCCTACGAGCAGTACTTC
D: TRBD1; size: NA; J: TRBJ1-5; V: TRBV28; CDR3: CASSRDSNNQPQHF; DNA: TGTGCCAGCAGCCGGGACAGCAACAATCAGCCCCAGCATTTT
D: TRBD1; size: NA; J: TRBJ1-5; V: TRBV27; CDR3: CASGRQGSNQPQHF; DNA: TGTGCCAGCGGAAGACAGGGCAGCAATCAGCCCCAGCATTTT
D: NA; size: NA; J: TRBJ1-5; V: TRBV9; CDR3: CASSVDWGVGQPQHF; DNA: TGTGCCAGCAGCGTAGATTGGGGGGTCGGGCAGCCCCAGCATTTT
D: TRBD2; size: NA; J: TRBJ2-1; V: TRBV7-3; CDR3: CASSLAGGRYNEQFF; DNA: TGTGCCAGCAGCTTGGCGGGAGGAAGGTACAATGAGCAGTTCTTC
D: NA; size: NA; J: TRBJ1-2; V: TRBV29-1; CDR3: CSVERMNYGYTF; DNA: TGCAGCGTTGAACGGATGAACTATGGCTACACCTTC
D: NA; size: NA; J: TRBJ2-2; V: TRBV2; CDR3: CASSDRGPPGELFF; DNA: TGTGCCAGCAGTGACAGGGGTCCCCCCGGGGAGCTGTTTTTT
D: TRBD1; size: NA; J: TRBJ1-2; V: TRBV27; CDR3: CASSTPGDRASYTF; DNA: TGTGCCAGCAGTACCCCTGGGGACAGGGCAAGCTACACCTTC
D: TRBD1; size: once; J: TRBJ2-7; V: TRBV29-1; CDR3: CSTRDRVNEQYF; DNA: TGCAGCACCAGGGACAGGGTCAACGAGCAGTACTTC
D: NA; size: NA; J: TRBJ2-1; V: TRBV3-1/TRBV3-2; CDR3: CASAPSGSSLNEQFF; DNA: TGTGCCAGCGCCCCCTCTGGCAGCTCATTGAATGAGCAGTTCTTC
D: NA; size: NA; J: TRBJ2-2; V: TRBV5-1; CDR3: CASSVTGTGELFF; DNA: TGCGCCAGCAGCGTAACAGGGACCGGGGAGCTGTTTTTT
D: TRBD1; size: NA; J: TRBJ1-1; V: TRBV27; CDR3: CASLLTGGHTEAFF; DNA: TGTGCCAGCCTTCTAACAGGGGGTCACACTGAAGCTTTCTTT
D: NA; size: NA; J: TRBJ2-1; V: TRBV7-3; CDR3: CASSSTGSEQFF; DNA: TGTGCCAGCAGCTCAACAGGGAGTGAGCAGTTCTTC
D: NA; size: once; J: TRBJ2-2; V: TRBV19; CDR3: CASSLVSGSTGELFF; DNA: TGTGCCAGTAGTCTCGTTAGTGGGAGCACCGGGGAGCTGTTTTTT